This TCR beta chain appears in the sequencing data of a study of long-term antiretroviral therapy in people with HIV (dated by TCRdb to between 2021 and 2024). In terms of the full investigation: The earliest samples were collected about a decade before the 2015 WHO recommendation for immediate ART, when ART was typically delayed until CD4 counts fell. This retrospective serial study examined whether starting ART and sustained HIV suppression were associated with changes in the composition and diversity of the TRB repertoire in peripheral blood. From some 28 adults with confirmed HIV infection, the cohort provided some 200 cryopreserved PBMC samples, gathered serially across a mean of approximately six years (range 1-12). Among the 25 to 30 participants with HIV, roughly eleven were female. No cross-contamination during QIAcube processing was shown when test extractions of a monoclonal T-cell line were performed alongside 30 to 40 polyclonal samples.

Participants were included only if at least one PBMC sample before ART initiation and at least two post-ART samples were available. Treatment was received in the United States of America by all participants with HIV. Cryopreserved samples of about 0.95-11 million PBMC were thawed and washed before DNA extraction. At the time of the earliest PBMC sample, participants with HIV were aged between about 20 and 55 years. Per participant, PBMC samples came from 1-4 timepoints prior to ART initiation and 2-8 timepoints following ART initiation, for a median of 7 samples. Serial HIV viral load, CD4+ T-cell count, ART history and demographic data were obtained for every participant. Using a Qiagen kit on a QIAcube, genomic DNA was extracted from unsorted PBMC, with samples processed in batches of 12. Study-level results and caveats: Starting ART was linked to a significant rise in TRB diversity, yet even with long-term ART the diversity remained significantly lower than in transplant donor controls. The samples span the years 2004 to 2017, and the ART regimens used may be less effective than current regimens. At every time point, the repertoire was dominated by expanded TRB clones first identified before ART initiation, although this dominance fluctuated and, in many PLHIV, declined after ART. Unsorted PBMC were profiled instead of sorted CD4+ and CD8+ T cells because pre-ART samples had limited cell numbers. HIV repertoires had narrower CDR3 length ranges than controls, and the network structure suggested an antigen-experienced repertoire that shifted only slightly toward naive after ART. Owing to limited PBMC availability, only the TCR beta chain was sequenced, without alpha chain pairing. Inferences about post-ART repertoire changes are limited because no data were available on ART adherence, viral resistance or therapy changes.

On this clone: Its antigen has not been determined. No much larger clonotype is one base removed from it; base qualities were not supplied.

The immunoSEQ hsTCRB v3.0 assay was used at survey level resolution to sequence the TRB variable region. A depth of roughly 40,000-55,000 T-cell genomes per sample was targeted for TRB sequencing. TRB libraries were pooled and sequenced on an Illumina MiSeq using a v3 150-cycle kit. Per the authors' processing: Analysis of repertoires was carried out in R inside a reproducible Nextflow workflow spanning QC, data transformation and analysis. Custom analyses were implemented in LymphoSeq2, an R package for AIRR-Seq data exploration. Four samples yielding fewer than 5000 total TRB sequences were excluded, leaving approximately 200 analyzed HIV repertoires. Among the roughly 190 retained HIV repertoires, approximately 59 were collected before ART initiation and around 130 after ART initiation. Repertoires were downsampled to 5000 TRB nucleotide sequences, with summary statistics averaged over 100 downsampling iterations. The analysis kept only TRB sequences whose CDR3 regions were at least seven amino acids long. Diversity was measured with a Shannon entropy-derived clonality score and the Gini coefficient. Repertoire networks linked the top 5000 CDR3 amino acid sequences whenever two sequences differed by an edit distance of one. For TRB CDR3 amino acid sequences, antigen specificity groups and MHC restriction were predicted with GLIPH2. To flag known associations with CMV, EBV, HIV or tissue antigens, CDR3 amino acid sequences were compared against VDJdb and McPAS-TCR. Pre-ART, post-ART and control groups were compared with Wilcoxon signed-rank tests and Holm-Bonferroni correction. TCRdb retrieved this table from immuneACCESS and kept in-frame rearrangements only. Not all clones are present; in checked studies, unresolved V genes account for under half, and no reason is known for the remainder. D and trimming were read from the DNA, whereas the V and J calls and clone size are those reported in that table. The sample contains tens of thousands of clones, approximately 81% of them found a single time. Together, the top ten hold roughly 9% of the sample.

The CDR3, from cysteine to phenylalanine, totals 14 residues. The only DNA kept is the CDR3, 42 bases in frame from the first base. Based on the germline V gene (reference sequence), the CDR1 and CDR2 sequences are SGHNT and YYREEE. Trimming at the junction amounts to 4 bases on V and 3 bases on J, and the germline ends lie 13 bases apart. The sequence was collected from a man in his forties with HIV. Sequencing was performed on unsorted PBMCs, taken 4.7 to 5 years after starting antiretroviral therapy. The receptor chain draws on TRBV5-4 and TRBJ1-1, with the D gene uncertain. The CDR3: CASSPGKGDTEAFF. The nucleotide sequence is TGTGCCAGCAGCCCAGGCAAGGGAGACACTGAAGCTTTCTTT.